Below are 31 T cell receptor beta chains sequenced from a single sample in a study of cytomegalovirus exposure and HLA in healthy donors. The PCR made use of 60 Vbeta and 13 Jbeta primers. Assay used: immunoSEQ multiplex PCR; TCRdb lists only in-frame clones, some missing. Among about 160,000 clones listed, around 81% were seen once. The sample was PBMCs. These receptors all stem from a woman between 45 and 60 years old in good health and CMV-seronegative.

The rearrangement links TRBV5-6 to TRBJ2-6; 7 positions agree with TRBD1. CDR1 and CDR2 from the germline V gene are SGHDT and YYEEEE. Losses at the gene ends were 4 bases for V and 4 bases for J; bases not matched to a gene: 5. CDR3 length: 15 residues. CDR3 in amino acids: CASSETGSGANVLTF. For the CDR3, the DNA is TGTGCCAGCAGCGAGACAGGGTCCGGGGCCAACGTCCTGACTTTC.

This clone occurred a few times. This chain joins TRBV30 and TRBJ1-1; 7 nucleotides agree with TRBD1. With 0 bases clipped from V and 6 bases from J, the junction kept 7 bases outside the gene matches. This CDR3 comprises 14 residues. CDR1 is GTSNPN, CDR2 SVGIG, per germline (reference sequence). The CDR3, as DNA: TGTGCCTGGAGTGTACAGGGGATCTCAGCTGAAGCTTTCTTT. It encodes CAWSVQGISAEAFF.

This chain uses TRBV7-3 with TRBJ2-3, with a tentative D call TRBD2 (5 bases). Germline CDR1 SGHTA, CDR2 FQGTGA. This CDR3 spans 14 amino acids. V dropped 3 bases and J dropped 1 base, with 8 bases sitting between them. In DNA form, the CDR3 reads TGTGCCAGCAGCTTCAACGGGGGCACAGATACGCAGTATTTT. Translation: CASSFNGGTDTQYF.

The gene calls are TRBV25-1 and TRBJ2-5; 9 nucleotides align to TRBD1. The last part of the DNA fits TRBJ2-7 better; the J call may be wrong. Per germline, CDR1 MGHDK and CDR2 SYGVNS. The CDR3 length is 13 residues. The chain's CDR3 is CASQDRGTYEQYF. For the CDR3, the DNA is TGTGCCAGCCAGGACAGGGGAACCTACGAGCAGTACTTC.

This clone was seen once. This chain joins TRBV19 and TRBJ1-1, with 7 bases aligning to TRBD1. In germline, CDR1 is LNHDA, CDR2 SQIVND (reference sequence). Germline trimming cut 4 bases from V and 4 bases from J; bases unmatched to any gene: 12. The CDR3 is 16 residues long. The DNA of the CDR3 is TGTGCCAGTAGTACCTTCTCGACAGGGATCACCACTGAAGCTTTCTTT. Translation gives CASSTFSTGITTEAFF.

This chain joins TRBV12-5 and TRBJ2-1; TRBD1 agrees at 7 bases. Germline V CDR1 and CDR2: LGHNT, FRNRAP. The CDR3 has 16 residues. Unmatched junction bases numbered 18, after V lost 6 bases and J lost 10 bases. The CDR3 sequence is CASGLIQDRSKGEQFF. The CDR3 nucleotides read TGTGCTAGTGGCCTTATCCAGGACAGGTCTAAGGGGGAGCAGTTCTTC.

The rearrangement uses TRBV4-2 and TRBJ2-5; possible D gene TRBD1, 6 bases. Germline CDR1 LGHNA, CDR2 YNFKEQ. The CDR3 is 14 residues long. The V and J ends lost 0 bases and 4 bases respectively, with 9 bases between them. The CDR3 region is CASSQESGAETQYF. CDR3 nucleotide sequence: TGTGCCAGCAGCCAAGAGTCAGGGGCAGAGACCCAGTACTTC.

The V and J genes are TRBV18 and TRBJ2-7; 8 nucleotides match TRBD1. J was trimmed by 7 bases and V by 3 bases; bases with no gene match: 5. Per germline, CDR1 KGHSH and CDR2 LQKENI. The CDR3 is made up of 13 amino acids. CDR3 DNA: TGTGCCAGCTCACCGCAGGGGGCGGGAGAGCAGTACTTC. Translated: CASSPQGAGEQYF. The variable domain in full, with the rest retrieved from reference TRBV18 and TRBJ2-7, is NAGVMQNPRHLVRRRGQEARLRCSPMKGHSHVYWYRQLPEEGLKFMVYLQKENIIDESGMPKERFSAEFPKEGPSILRIQQVVRGDSAAYFCASSPQGAGEQYFGPGTRLTVT.

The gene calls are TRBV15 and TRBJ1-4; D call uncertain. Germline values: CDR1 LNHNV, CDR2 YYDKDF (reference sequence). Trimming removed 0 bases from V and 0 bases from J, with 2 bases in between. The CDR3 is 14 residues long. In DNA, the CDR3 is TGTGCCACCAGCAGAGACGCAACTAATGAAAAACTGTTTTTT. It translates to CATSRDATNEKLFF.

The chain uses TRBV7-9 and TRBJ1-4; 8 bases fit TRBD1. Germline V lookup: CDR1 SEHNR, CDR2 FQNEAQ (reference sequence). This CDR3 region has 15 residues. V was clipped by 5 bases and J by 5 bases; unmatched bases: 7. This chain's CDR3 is CASSPGQGPNEKLFF. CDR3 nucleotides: TGTGCCAGCAGCCCCGGACAGGGTCCGAATGAAAAACTGTTTTTT.

The DNA for the CDR3 is TGTGCCAGCAGCGTACCCGGGGGTACCCAGTTCTTC. Translation: CASSVPGGTQFF. The chain recombines TRBV9 with TRBJ2-1; a weak D match, TRBD2 (6 bases). The germline gives CDR1 SGDLS, CDR2 YYNGEE. The CDR3 length is 12 residues. Trimming shortened V by 1 base and J by 13 bases, and 12 bases separated the two germline ends.

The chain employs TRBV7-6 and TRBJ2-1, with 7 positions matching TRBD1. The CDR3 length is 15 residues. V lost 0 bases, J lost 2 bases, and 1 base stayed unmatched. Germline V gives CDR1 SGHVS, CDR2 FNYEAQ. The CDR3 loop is CASSLAQGAYNEQFF. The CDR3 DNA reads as TGTGCCAGCAGCTTAGCCCAGGGGGCCTACAATGAGCAGTTCTTC.

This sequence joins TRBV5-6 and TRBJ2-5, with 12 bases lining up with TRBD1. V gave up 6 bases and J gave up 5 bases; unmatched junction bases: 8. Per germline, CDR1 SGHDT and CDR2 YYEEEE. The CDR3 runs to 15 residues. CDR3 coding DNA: TGTGCCAGCACCGAAGGGACAGGGGGCCTGGAGACCCAGTACTTC. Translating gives CASTEGTGGLETQYF.

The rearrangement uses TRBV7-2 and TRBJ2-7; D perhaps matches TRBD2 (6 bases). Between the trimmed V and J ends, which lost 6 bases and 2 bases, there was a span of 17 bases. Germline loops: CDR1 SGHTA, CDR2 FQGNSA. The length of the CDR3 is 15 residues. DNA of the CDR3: TGTGCCAGCAGGACGGGGGACTCCTTTCCCTACGAGCAGTACTTC. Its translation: CASRTGDSFPYEQYF.

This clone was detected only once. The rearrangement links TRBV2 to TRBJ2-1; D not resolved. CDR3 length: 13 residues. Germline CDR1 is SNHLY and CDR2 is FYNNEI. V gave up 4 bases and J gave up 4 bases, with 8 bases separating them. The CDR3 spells CASSGYSYNEQFF. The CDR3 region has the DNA TGTGCCAGCAGTGGCTACAGTTACAATGAGCAGTTCTTC.

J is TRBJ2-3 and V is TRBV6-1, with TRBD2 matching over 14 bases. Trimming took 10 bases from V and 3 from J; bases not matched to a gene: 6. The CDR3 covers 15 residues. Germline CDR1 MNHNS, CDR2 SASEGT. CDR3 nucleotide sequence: TGTGCCATCAGACTAGCGGGAGGGCCGACAGATACGCAGTATTTT. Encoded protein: CAIRLAGGPTDTQYF.

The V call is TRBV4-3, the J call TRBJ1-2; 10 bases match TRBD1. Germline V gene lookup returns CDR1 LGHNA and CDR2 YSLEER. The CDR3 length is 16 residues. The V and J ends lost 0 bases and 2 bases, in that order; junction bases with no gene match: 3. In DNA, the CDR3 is TGCGCCAGCAGCCAAGATGGGACAGGGGACAACTATGGCTACACCTTC. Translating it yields CASSQDGTGDNYGYTF.

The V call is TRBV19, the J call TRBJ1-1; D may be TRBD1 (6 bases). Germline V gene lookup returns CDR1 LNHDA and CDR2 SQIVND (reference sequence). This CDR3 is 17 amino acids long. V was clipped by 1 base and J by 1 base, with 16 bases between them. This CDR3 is CASSIGLGGRENTEAFF. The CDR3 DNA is TGTGCCAGTAGTATAGGCCTGGGGGGGCGAGAGAACACTGAAGCTTTCTTT.

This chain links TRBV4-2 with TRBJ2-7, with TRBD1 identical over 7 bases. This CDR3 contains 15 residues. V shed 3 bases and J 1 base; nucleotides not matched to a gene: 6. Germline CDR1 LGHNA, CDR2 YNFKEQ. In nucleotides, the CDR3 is TGTGCCAGCAGCCAGGAACAGGGGATTTCCTACGAGCAGTACTTC. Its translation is CASSQEQGISYEQYF.

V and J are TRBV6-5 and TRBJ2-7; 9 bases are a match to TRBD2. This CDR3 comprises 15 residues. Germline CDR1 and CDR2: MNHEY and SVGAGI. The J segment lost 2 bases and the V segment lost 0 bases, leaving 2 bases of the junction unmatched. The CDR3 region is CASSYSAGGPYEQYF. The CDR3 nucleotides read TGTGCCAGCAGTTACTCGGCGGGAGGGCCCTACGAGCAGTACTTC.

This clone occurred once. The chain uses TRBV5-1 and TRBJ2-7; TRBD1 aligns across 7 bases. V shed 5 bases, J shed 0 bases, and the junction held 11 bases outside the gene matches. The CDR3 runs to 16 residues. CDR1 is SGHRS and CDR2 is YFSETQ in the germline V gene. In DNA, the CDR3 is TGCGCCAGCAGTTCTAGGGGCAGGGGGACCTCCTACGAGCAGTACTTC. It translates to CASSSRGRGTSYEQYF.

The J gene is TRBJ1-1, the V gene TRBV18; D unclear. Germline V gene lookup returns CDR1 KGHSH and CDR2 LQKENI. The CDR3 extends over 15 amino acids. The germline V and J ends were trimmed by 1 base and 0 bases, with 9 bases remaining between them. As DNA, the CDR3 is TGTGCCAGCTCACCACAGAACTTAATGAACACTGAAGCTTTCTTT. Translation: CASSPQNLMNTEAFF.

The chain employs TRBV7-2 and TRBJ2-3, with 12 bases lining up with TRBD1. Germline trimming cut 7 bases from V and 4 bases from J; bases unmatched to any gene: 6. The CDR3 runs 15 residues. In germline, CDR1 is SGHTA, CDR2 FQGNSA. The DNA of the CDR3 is TGTGCCAGCACCCCTGGGACAGGGGGCGCAGATACGCAGTATTTT. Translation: CASTPGTGGADTQYF. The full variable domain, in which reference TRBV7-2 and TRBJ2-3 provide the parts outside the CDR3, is GAGVSQSPSNKVTEKGKDVELRCDPISGHTALYWYRQSLGQGLEFLIYFQGNSAPDKSGLPSDRFSAERTGGSVSTLTIQRTQQEDSAVYLCASTPGTGGADTQYFGPGTRLTVL.

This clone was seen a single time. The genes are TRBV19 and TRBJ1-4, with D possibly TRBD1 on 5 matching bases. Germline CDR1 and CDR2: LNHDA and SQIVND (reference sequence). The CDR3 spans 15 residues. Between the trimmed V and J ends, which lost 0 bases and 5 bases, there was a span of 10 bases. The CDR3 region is CASSIDDGGNEKLFF. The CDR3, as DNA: TGTGCCAGTAGTATAGATGACGGGGGGAATGAAAAACTGTTTTTT.

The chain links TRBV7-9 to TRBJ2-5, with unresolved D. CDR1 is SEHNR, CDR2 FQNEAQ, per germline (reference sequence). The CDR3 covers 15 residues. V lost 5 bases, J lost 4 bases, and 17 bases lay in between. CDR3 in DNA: TGTGCCAGCAGCCTGCTCGCCGGGTTCGTAGAGACCCAGTACTTC. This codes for CASSLLAGFVETQYF.

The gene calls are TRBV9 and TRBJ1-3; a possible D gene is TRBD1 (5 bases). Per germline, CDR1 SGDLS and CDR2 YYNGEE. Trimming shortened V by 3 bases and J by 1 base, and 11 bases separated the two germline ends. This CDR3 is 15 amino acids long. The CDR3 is CASSEQVGSGNTIYF. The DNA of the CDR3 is TGTGCCAGCAGCGAACAGGTTGGATCTGGAAACACCATATATTTT.

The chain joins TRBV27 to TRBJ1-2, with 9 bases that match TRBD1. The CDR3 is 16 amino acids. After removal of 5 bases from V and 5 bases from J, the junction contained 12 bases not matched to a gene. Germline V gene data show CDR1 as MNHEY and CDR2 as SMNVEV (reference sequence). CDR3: CASSLQRTGDFYGYTF. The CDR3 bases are TGTGCCAGCAGTCTACAACGGACAGGGGATTTTTATGGCTACACCTTC.

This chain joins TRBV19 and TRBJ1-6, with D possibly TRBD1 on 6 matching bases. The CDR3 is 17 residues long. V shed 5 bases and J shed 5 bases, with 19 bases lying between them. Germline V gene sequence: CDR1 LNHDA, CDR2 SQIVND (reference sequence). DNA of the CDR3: TGTGCCAGTAGTTTCCCCCAGGGGAGCGCCGATAATTCACCCCTCCACTTT. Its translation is CASSFPQGSADNSPLHF.

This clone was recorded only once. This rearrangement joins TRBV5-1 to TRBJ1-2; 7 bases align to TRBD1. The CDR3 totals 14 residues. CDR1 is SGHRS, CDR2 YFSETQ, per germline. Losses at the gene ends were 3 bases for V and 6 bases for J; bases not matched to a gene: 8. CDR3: CASSSGTAHNGYTF. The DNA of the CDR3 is TGCGCCAGCAGCTCCGGGACAGCTCACAATGGCTACACCTTC.

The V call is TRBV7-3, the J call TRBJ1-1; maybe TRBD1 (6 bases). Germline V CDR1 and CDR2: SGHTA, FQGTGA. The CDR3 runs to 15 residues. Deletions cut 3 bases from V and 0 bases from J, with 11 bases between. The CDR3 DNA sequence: TGTGCCAGCAGCTTCTCGGGACAAATGAACACTGAAGCTTTCTTT. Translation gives CASSFSGQMNTEAFF.

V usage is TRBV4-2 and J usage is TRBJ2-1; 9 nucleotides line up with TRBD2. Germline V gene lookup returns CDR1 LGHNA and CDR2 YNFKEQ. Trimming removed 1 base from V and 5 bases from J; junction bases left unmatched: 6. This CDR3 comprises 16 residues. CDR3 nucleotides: TGTGCCAGCAGCCAAGGCGGGAGGGATACAAACAATGAGCAGTTCTTC. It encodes CASSQGGRDTNNEQFF.